This record looks at one TCR beta chain sequence and its context. The antigen remains undetermined. The sample comes from a study of identical twins. Study conclusions and caveats: It was out-of-frame TCR alpha sharing in monozygotic twins that models underestimated.

Per the germline V gene, CDR1 is SGHRS and CDR2 is YFSETQ. Losses at the gene ends were 0 bases for V and 3 bases for J; bases not matched to a gene: 5. The CDR3 loop spans 16 amino acids. TCRdb analysed the 5' RACE reads with MiXCR anew, one entry per CDR3 protein. The profile shows 1.5 million to 2 million distinct CDR3 sequences, about 30% of them singletons. The J gene is TRBJ2-1, the V gene TRBV5-1, with TRBD1 matching 8 bases. This clonotype originated in a newborn girl in good health. Material: cord blood. The CDR3 sequence: CASSLGADRVYNEQFF. CDR3 DNA: TGCGCCAGCAGCTTGGGGGCGGACAGGGTCTACAATGAGCAGTTCTTC.